This T cell receptor beta chain was retrieved from a study of T cells in Graves' hyperthyroidism and ophthalmopathy. This clonotype was found many times. As yet, its antigen is unknown. Diagnosis of hyperthyroidism was new in patients aged 18 to 65, and its duration was under 2 months. RNA transcripts provided the source from which TCR beta CDR3 regions were amplified. The TCR CDR3 was amplified in a first-round RT-PCR using the HTBI primer set. TCRdb called the multiplex PCR reads again in MiXCR, with one record for every CDR3 protein. The sample yields around 100,000 distinct CDR3 sequences, about half seen once. Study-wide points: It was a median approximately 6 months before onset that the model predicted ophthalmopathy. The blood repertoire included most of the expanded thyroid clonotypes above 0.001.

Sequenced material: blood. The receptor was isolated from a man aged 35 to 55 with Graves' hyperthyroidism.

CDR3 loop: CASSRSGRDTGELFF. In DNA, the CDR3 is TGTGCCAGCAGCCGAAGCGGGAGGGACACCGGGGAGCTGTTTTTT. This rearrangement joins TRBV12-3 or TRBV12-4 to TRBJ2-2; 10 nucleotides line up with TRBD2. This CDR3 has 15 residues. Unmatched junction bases numbered 4, after V lost 6 bases and J lost 3 bases.